The clone carrying this T cell receptor (beta chain) came up once. This sample was taken from a study of control samples from healthy donors and cancer patients. The CDR3 has 11 residues. CDR1 and CDR2 (germline): GTSNPN, SVGIG (reference sequence). Repertoires were generated with immunoSEQ multiplex PCR, while TCRdb's copy carries only in-frame clones and drops some. The sample lists some 220,000 clones, 90% to 95% occurring once. Sequenced sample: blood. The chain uses TRBV30 and TRBJ1-1; D is undetermined. The receptor's source is a man aged 50 to 60 in good health. The CDR3: CESRTNTEAFF. CDR3 DNA sequence: TGTGAATCTCGGACGAACACTGAAGCTTTCTTT.